This entry lists 25 T cell receptor beta chains sequenced from one sample in a study of CD8+CD57+ T cells in acquired aplastic anemia. For sequencing, patients were chosen who had shown expansion of CD8+CD57+ cells by flow cytometry. Profiling of TCR beta VDJ combinations and CDR3 sequences used genomic DNA as template. TCRdb reprocessed the reads via MiXCR and lists one record per CDR3 protein. The table has roughly 180,000 distinct CDR3 sequences, roughly 65% seen once. The sequencing sample was made of sorted CD4+, CD8+, or CD8+CD57+ T cells (not recorded which) from PBMCs. The source is a human donor with aplastic anemia.

In its sample, this clonotype was seen once. The chain uses TRBV10-3 and TRBJ2-1, with a weak D call TRBD1 (6 bases). V shed 2 bases and J shed 3 bases, with 11 bases lying between them. The germline gives CDR1 ENHRY, CDR2 SYGVKD. The CDR3 is 15 amino acids. The DNA for the CDR3 is TGTGCCATCAGTGAGGGGCACAGGGACTACAATGAGCAGTTCTTC. Its translation: CAISEGHRDYNEQFF.

This chain joins TRBV2 and TRBJ2-7; 10 bases fit TRBD2. Germline loops: CDR1 SNHLY, CDR2 FYNNEI. J gave up 10 bases and V 0 bases, and 9 bases lay outside the gene matches. The CDR3 has 15 amino acids. CDR3 residues: CASSEARRLAGIQYF. Written as DNA, the CDR3 is TGTGCCAGCAGTGAAGCGCGAAGACTAGCGGGTATACAGTACTTC.

This chain links TRBV2 with TRBJ2-1; 11 positions match TRBD1. Germline values: CDR1 SNHLY, CDR2 FYNNEI. V dropped 4 bases and J dropped 6; count of bases not matched to a gene: 2. The CDR3 is made up of 14 amino acids. The CDR3 DNA is TGTGCCAGCAGTGCGGACAGGGGGCCCAATGAGCAGTTCTTC. Its protein is CASSADRGPNEQFF.

The rearrangement links TRBV6-5 to TRBJ2-1, with D possibly TRBD1 on 6 matching bases. The CDR3 covers 12 residues. The germline V and J ends were trimmed by 6 bases and 8 bases, with 11 bases remaining between them. Germline assignment: CDR1 MNHEY and CDR2 SVGAGI. CDR3 coding DNA: TGTGCCAGCAGCCCCAGGGGTGATGAGCAGTTCTTC. Protein sequence: CASSPRGDEQFF.

This clonotype was recorded a few times. The J gene is TRBJ1-2, the V gene TRBV5-4, with D uncertain. The CDR3 has 14 amino acids. CDR1 is SGHNT and CDR2 is YYREEE in the germline V gene (reference sequence). The V end was cut by 4 bases, the J end by 1 base, with 11 bases between. CDR3 sequence (DNA): TGTGCCAGCAGCAAAAAACGCTTTAACTATGGCTACACCTTC. It translates to CASSKKRFNYGYTF.

The count of this clonotype is one. The germline gene is not matched at one end of the junction; a read error may be the cause. The chain combines TRBV2 with TRBJ2-7, with TRBD1 matching over 8 bases. The germline V gene encodes CDR1 SNHLY and CDR2 FYNNEI. The CDR3 runs 15 residues. The CDR3 here is CASSEDRGVPYEQYF. The CDR3 DNA follows: TGCGCCAGCAGTGAAGACAGGGGAGTTCCCTACGAGCAGTACTTC.

Many counts were recorded for this clonotype. The rearrangement links TRBV6-1 to TRBJ2-5; 16 nucleotides match TRBD2. V shed 3 bases, J shed 5 bases, and the junction held 6 bases outside the gene matches. CDR3 size: 17 residues. Per the germline V gene, CDR1 is MNHNS and CDR2 is SASEGT. CDR3 sequence reads: CASSDLGLAGGTETQYF. In nucleotides, the CDR3 is TGTGCCAGCAGTGACTTGGGACTAGCGGGGGGGACGGAGACCCAGTACTTC.

The chain joins TRBV27 to TRBJ2-1, with TRBD2 matching 12 bases. The CDR3 is made up of 16 amino acids. Germline lookup yields CDR1 MNHEY and CDR2 SMNVEV (reference sequence). The junction had 6 bases not matched to a gene; V was cut back by 5 bases and J by 4 bases. The CDR3 here is CASSTLLAGGYNEQFF. Written as DNA, the CDR3 is TGTGCCAGCAGTACCTTACTAGCGGGGGGATACAATGAGCAGTTCTTC.

This clonotype was detected only once. The chain couples TRBV10-3 to TRBJ1-2, with D possibly TRBD1 on 6 matching bases. The CDR3 loop spans 13 amino acids. V lost 5 bases and J lost 4, with 11 bases in between. Per germline, CDR1 ENHRY and CDR2 SYGVKD. Here the CDR3 reads CAISKTGLYGYTF. CDR3 coding DNA: TGTGCCATCAGTAAGACAGGACTCTATGGCTACACCTTC.

This clonotype was recorded a few times. This chain connects TRBV27 to TRBJ2-3; tentatively, D is TRBD2 (5 bases). CDR1 is MNHEY, CDR2 SMNVEV, per germline (reference sequence). CDR3 length equals 14 residues. V shed 0 bases and J shed 4 bases, with 8 bases lying between them. CDR3 protein: CASSLSLEADTQYF. The DNA for the CDR3 is TGTGCCAGCAGTTTATCGTTGGAGGCAGATACGCAGTATTTT.

This clonotype was counted many times. The chain has TRBV25-1 and TRBJ2-4; tentative D call: TRBD1 (6 bases). Germline-derived CDR1 and CDR2 are MGHDK and SYGVNS. CDR3 size: 15 residues. Between the trimmed V and J ends, which lost 8 bases and 4 bases, there was a span of 18 bases. Here the CDR3 reads CASASSWTEKNIQYF. In DNA, the CDR3 is TGTGCCAGCGCTAGCTCCTGGACAGAGAAAAACATTCAGTACTTC.

The table lists this clonotype with a count of one. V gene TRBV19 combines with J gene TRBJ1-1; unclear D gene. CDR3 size: 17 residues. V gave up 1 base and J gave up 1 base, with 16 bases separating them. Germline CDR1 is LNHDA and CDR2 is SQIVND (reference sequence). As DNA, the CDR3 is TGTGCCAGTAGTATAGGAATTCTGAGGCAGAAGAACACTGAAGCTTTCTTT. The encoded protein is CASSIGILRQKNTEAFF.

The chain combines TRBV7-3 with TRBJ2-3; 8 positions match TRBD1. Losses at the gene ends were 4 bases for V and 7 bases for J; bases not matched to a gene: 10. From germline, CDR1 is SGHTA and CDR2 FQGTGA. The CDR3 is made up of 15 amino acids. In nucleotides, the CDR3 is TGTGCCAGCAGCTCCCAGACAGGGGTTCGGAATACGCAGTATTTT. It translates to CASSSQTGVRNTQYF.

The chain joins TRBV7-9 to TRBJ1-2, with D perhaps matching TRBD1 (6 bases). Trimming cost V 0 bases and J 12 bases, with 17 bases left between them. The V gene's germline CDR1 is SEHNR and CDR2 FQNEAQ (reference sequence). CDR3 length: 14 amino acids. CDR3 coding DNA: TGTGCCAGCAGCTTAGCTCCCGGGGGGCCTGGAAACACCTTC. Amino acids: CASSLAPGGPGNTF.

This clonotype was detected ten times or more. This chain joins TRBV9 and TRBJ1-1; D is perhaps TRBD1 (5 bases). The germline V gene has CDR1 SGDLS and CDR2 YYNGEE. This CDR3 has 14 amino acids. V lost 3 bases and J 4 bases, leaving 13 bases between the germline ends. DNA for the CDR3: TGTGCCAGCAGCGATGGGGGAGGTGGCACTGAAGCTTTCTTT. It translates to CASSDGGGGTEAFF. Full variable domain (rest looked up from reference TRBV9 and TRBJ1-1): DSGVTQTPKHLITATGQRVTLRCSPRSGDLSVYWYQQSLDQGLQFLIQYYNGEERAKGNILERFSAQQFPDLHSELNLSSLELGDSALYFCASSDGGGGTEAFFGQGTRLTVV.

The chain couples TRBV10-2 to TRBJ1-6; TRBD1 might be the D (5 bases). Germline lookup yields CDR1 WSHSY and CDR2 SAAADI. The CDR3 has 18 amino acids. V lost 6 bases to trimming and J lost 6 bases, with 24 bases between them. CDR3 protein: CASSPPLASGVGNSPLHF. CDR3 DNA: TGCGCCAGCAGCCCCCCCTTGGCTTCGGGGGTTGGTAATTCACCCCTCCACTTT.

This clonotype was counted many times. The chain has TRBV7-9 and TRBJ1-4; D is ambiguous. Germline V gives CDR1 SEHNR, CDR2 FQNEAQ (reference sequence). The ends were cut back, 6 bases at V and 4 bases at J, with 18 bases in the middle. The CDR3 extends over 16 amino acids. CDR3 amino acids: CASSLRASERNEKLFF. In DNA form, the CDR3 reads TGTGCCAGCAGTTTGAGGGCCAGCGAGCGTAATGAAAAACTGTTTTTT.

Ten or more counts support this clonotype. This chain links TRBV30 with TRBJ1-1; no firm D call. Trimming shortened V by 1 base and J by 5 bases, and 8 bases separated the two germline ends. CDR3 length: 12 residues. Germline assignment: CDR1 GTSNPN and CDR2 SVGIG (reference sequence). The CDR3 protein is CAWSATRTEAFF. In DNA, the CDR3 is TGTGCCTGGAGTGCAACTCGGACTGAAGCTTTCTTT.

The rearrangement joins TRBV14 to TRBJ1-4; maybe TRBD1 (5 bases). From germline, CDR1 is SGHDN and CDR2 FVKESK. The V end was cut by 0 bases, the J end by 7 bases, with 18 bases between. The CDR3 length is 17 residues. The CDR3 DNA follows: TGTGCCAGCAGCCAAGAGGGACGGGCGGAGGAAGGTGAAAAACTGTTTTTT. It yields the protein CASSQEGRAEEGEKLFF.

This clonotype was recorded once. The chain has TRBV10-1 and TRBJ2-7, with 10 bases lining up with TRBD1. Germline assignment: CDR1 WNHNN and CDR2 SYGVQD (reference sequence). The V gene end was trimmed by 10 bases and the J gene end by 6 bases; junction bases not matched to a gene: 6. CDR3 length: 12 amino acids. The CDR3 loop reads CATGDRGFEQYF. The CDR3 DNA reads TGCGCCACCGGGGACAGGGGATTCGAGCAGTACTTC.

This clonotype was counted ten times or more. The chain recombines TRBV7-8 with TRBJ2-1; maybe TRBD1 (5 bases). Germline values: CDR1 SGHVS, CDR2 FQNEAQ. V dropped 5 bases and J dropped 4 bases, with 15 bases sitting between them. The CDR3 is made up of 15 amino acids. The DNA for the CDR3 is TGTGCCAGCAGCCTAGGGGTTTTTAGGTACAATGAGCAGTTCTTC. The encoded protein is CASSLGVFRYNEQFF.

This clonotype has a count of ten or more. DNA of the CDR3: TGCAGTGCTAGGGACAGGGGATCCTACAATGAGCAGTTCTTC. It codes for CSARDRGSYNEQFF. The chain couples TRBV20-1 to TRBJ2-1, with 9 bases matching TRBD1. Germline values: CDR1 DFQATT, CDR2 SNEGSKA (reference sequence). The CDR3 is 14 amino acids. V trimming: 3 bases; J trimming: 1 base; junction bases outside the gene matches: 1.

The rearrangement links TRBV7-7 to TRBJ2-7; D remains ambiguous. Trimming removed 5 bases from V and 5 bases from J, with 16 bases in between. The germline V gene has CDR1 SSHAT and CDR2 FNYEAQ (reference sequence). CDR3 length: 14 amino acids. The CDR3 DNA reads TGTGCCAGCAGCGTGGAAAGGTTACGCCACGAGCAGTACTTC. Residues: CASSVERLRHEQYF.

This clonotype has at least ten counts. This rearrangement joins TRBV12-3 or TRBV12-4 to TRBJ2-5, with 7 nucleotides matching TRBD2. V shed 5 bases and J 0 bases; nucleotides not matched to a gene: 3. The CDR3 runs 14 residues. The CDR3 here is CASSRGGYQETQYF. CDR3 coding DNA: TGTGCCAGCAGTCGCGGGGGTTACCAAGAGACCCAGTACTTC.

This clonotype has a handful of counts. The CDR3 DNA reads as TGTGCCAGCAGCGCCGGGACCGCTCGATACACCTTC. Residues: CASSAGTARYTF. V is TRBV14 and J is TRBJ1-2; a possible D gene is TRBD1 (5 bases). This CDR3 has 12 residues. Trimming shortened V by 5 bases and J by 11 bases, and 15 bases separated the two germline ends. CDR1 is SGHDN, CDR2 FVKESK, per germline. Looking up the rest from reference TRBV14 and TRBJ1-2 gives the full variable domain: EAGVTQFPSHSVIEKGQTVTLRCDPISGHDNLYWYRRVMGKEIKFLLHFVKESKQDESGMPNNRFLAERTGGTYSTLKVQPAELEDSGVYFCASSAGTARYTFGSGTRLTVV.